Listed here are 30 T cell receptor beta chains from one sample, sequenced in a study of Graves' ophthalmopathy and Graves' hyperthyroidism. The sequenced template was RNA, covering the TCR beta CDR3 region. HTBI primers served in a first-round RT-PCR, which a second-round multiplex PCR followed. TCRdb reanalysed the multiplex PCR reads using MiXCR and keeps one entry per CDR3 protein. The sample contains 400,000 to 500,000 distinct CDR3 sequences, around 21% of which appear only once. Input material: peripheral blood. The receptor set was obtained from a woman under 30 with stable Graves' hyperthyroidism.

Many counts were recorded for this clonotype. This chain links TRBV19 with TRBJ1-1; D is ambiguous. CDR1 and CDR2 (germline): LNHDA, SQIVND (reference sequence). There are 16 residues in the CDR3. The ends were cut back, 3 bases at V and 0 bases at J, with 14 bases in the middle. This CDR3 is CASSIMLTSLNTEAFF. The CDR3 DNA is TGTGCCAGTAGTATTATGTTGACTTCCTTGAACACTGAAGCTTTCTTT.

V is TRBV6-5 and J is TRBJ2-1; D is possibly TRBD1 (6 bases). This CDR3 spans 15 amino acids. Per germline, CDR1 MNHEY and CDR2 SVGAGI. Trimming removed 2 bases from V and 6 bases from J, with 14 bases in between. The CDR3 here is CASSYVQGLGNEQFF. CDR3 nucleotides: TGTGCCAGCAGTTACGTGCAGGGGCTAGGCAATGAGCAGTTCTTC.

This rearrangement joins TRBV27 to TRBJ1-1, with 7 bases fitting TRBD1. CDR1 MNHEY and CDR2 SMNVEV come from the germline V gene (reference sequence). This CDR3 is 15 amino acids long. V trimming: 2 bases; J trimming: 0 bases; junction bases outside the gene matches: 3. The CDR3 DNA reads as TGTGCCAGCAGTTTACGAACAGGGGTGAACACTGAAGCTTTCTTT. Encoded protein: CASSLRTGVNTEAFF.

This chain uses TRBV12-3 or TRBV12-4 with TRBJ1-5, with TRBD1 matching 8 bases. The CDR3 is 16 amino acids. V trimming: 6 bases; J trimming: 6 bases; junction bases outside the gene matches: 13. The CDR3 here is CASSLIDRGVSQPQHF. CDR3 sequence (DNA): TGTGCCAGCAGCTTAATCGACAGGGGAGTCAGTCAGCCCCAGCATTTT.

This CDR3 is CASSHPGATLGYGYTF. CDR3 nucleotides: TGCGCCAGCAGCCACCCGGGGGCAACTCTAGGCTATGGCTACACCTTC. V and J are TRBV4-1 and TRBJ1-2, with TRBD1 as a possible D gene (6 bases). The length of the CDR3 is 16 residues. V lost 3 bases and J lost 4, with 18 bases in between. Germline V gene lookup returns CDR1 MGHRA and CDR2 YSYEKL.

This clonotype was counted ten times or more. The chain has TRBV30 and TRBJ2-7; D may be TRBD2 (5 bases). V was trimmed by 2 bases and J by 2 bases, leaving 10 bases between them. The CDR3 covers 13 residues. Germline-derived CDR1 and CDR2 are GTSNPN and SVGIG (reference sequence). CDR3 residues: CAWSSGVPYEQYF. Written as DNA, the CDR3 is TGTGCCTGGAGTTCCGGGGTCCCCTACGAGCAGTACTTC.

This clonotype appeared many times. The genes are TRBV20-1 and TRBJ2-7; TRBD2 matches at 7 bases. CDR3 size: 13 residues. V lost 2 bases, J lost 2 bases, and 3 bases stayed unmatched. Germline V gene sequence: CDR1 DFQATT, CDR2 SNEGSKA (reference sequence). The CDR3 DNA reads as TGCAGTGCTAGAAGCGGGGTAGCCTACGAGCAGTACTTC. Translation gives CSARSGVAYEQYF.

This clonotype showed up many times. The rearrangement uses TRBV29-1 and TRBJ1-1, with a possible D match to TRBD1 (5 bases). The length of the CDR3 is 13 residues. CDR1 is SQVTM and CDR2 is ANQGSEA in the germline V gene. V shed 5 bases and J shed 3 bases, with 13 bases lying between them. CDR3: CSVHRQHDTEAFF. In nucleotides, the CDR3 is TGCAGCGTTCATCGACAGCACGACACTGAAGCTTTCTTT.

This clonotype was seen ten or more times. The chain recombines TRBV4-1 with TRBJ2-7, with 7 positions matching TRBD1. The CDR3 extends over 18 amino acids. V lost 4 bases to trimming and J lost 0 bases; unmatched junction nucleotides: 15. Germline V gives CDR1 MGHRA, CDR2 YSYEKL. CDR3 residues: CASSLQEPRRDSSYEQYF. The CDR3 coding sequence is TGCGCCAGCAGCCTCCAAGAGCCCCGCCGGGACAGCTCCTACGAGCAGTACTTC.

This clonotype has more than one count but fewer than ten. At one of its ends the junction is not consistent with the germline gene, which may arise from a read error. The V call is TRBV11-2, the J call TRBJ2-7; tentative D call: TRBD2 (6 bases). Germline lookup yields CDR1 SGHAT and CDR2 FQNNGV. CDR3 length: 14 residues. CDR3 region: CASSLEGGAGEQYF. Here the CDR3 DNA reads TGTGCCAGCAGCCTAGAGGGAGGTGCTGGGGAGCAGTACTTC.

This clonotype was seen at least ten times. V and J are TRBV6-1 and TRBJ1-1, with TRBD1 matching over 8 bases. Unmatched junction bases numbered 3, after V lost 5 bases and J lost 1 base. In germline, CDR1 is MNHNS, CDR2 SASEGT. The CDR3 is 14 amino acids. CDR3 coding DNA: TGTGCCAGCAGTACGGGACAGGAGAACACTGAAGCTTTCTTT. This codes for CASSTGQENTEAFF.

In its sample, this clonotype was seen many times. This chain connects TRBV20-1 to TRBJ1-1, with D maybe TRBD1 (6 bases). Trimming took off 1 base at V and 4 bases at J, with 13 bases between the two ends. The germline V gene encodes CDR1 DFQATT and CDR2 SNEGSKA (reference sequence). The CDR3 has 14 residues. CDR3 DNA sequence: TGCAGTGCTAGAGCCGGGACAAGGGCCACTGAAGCTTTCTTT. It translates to CSARAGTRATEAFF.

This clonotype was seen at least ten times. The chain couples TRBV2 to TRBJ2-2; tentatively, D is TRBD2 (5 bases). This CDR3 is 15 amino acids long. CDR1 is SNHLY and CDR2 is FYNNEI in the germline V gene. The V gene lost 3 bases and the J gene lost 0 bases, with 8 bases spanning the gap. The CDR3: CASSDPTTNTGELFF. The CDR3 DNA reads TGTGCCAGCAGTGATCCGACTACGAACACCGGGGAGCTGTTTTTT.

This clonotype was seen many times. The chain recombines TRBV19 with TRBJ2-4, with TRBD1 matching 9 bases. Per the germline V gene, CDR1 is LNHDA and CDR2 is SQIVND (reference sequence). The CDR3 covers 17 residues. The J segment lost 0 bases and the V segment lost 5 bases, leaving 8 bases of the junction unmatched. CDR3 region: CASSPGQGEIAKNIQYF. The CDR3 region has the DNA TGTGCCAGTAGTCCGGGACAGGGTGAGATAGCCAAAAACATTCAGTACTTC. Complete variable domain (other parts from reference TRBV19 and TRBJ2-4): DGGITQSPKYLFRKEGQNVTLSCEQNLNHDAMYWYRQDPGQGLRLIYYSQIVNDFQKGDIAEGYSVSREKKESFPLTVTSAQKNPTAFYLCASSPGQGEIAKNIQYFGAGTRLSVL.

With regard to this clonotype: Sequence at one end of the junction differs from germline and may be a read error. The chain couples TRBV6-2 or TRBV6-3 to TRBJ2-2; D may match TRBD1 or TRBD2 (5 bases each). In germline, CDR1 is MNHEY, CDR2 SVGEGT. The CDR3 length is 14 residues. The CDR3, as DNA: TGTGCCAGCAGTCCCACAATAGGGACCGGGGATCTGTTTTTT. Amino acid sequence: CASSPTIGTGDLFF.

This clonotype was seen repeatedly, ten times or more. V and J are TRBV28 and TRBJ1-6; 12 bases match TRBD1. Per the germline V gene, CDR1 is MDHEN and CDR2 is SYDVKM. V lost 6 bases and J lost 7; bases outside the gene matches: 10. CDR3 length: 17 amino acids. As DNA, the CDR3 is TGTGCCAGCAGCCGACCGGGACAGGGGGCGCGGAATTCACCCCTCCACTTT. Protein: CASSRPGQGARNSPLHF. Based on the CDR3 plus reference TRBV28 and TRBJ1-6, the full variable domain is DVKVTQSSRYLVKRTGEKVFLECVQDMDHENMFWYRQDPGLGLRLIYFSYDVKMKEKGDIPEGYSVSREKKERFSLILESASTNQTSMYLCASSRPGQGARNSPLHFGNGTRLTVT.

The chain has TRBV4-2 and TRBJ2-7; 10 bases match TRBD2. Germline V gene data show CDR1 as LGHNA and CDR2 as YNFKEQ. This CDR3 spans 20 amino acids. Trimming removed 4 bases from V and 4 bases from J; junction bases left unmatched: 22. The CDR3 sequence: CASSPLGHWAAGGPNYEQYF. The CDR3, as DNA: TGTGCCAGCAGCCCCCTTGGGCACTGGGCAGCGGGGGGGCCGAATTACGAGCAGTACTTC.

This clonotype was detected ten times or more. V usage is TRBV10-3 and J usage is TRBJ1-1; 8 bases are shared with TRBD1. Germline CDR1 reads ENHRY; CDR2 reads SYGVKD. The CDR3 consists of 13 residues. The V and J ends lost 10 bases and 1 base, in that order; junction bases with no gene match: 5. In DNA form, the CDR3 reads TGTGCCACCTACAGGGGGAGGAACACTGAAGCTTTCTTT. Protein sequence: CATYRGRNTEAFF.

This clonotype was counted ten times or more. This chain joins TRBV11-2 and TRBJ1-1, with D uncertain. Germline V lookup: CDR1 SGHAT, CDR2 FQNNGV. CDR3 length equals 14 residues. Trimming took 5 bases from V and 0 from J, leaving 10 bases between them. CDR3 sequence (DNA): TGTGCCAGCAGCATTGGACGGTTGAACACTGAAGCTTTCTTT. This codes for CASSIGRLNTEAFF.

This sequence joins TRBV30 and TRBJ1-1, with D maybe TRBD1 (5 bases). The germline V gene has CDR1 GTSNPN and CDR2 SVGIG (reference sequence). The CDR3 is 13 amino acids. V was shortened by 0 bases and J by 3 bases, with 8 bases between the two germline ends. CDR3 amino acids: CAWSVLGDTEAFF. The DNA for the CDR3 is TGTGCCTGGAGTGTTTTAGGGGACACTGAAGCTTTCTTT.

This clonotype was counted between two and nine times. The CDR3 bases are TGTGCCAGCTCACCACAGCTAGGGCCCAAAGACACTGAAGCTTTCTTT. Protein: CASSPQLGPKDTEAFF. This chain joins TRBV18 and TRBJ1-1; D gene uncertain. The CDR3 has 16 amino acids. Trimming removed 1 base at V and 3 bases at J, with 15 bases between. Germline values: CDR1 KGHSH, CDR2 LQKENI.

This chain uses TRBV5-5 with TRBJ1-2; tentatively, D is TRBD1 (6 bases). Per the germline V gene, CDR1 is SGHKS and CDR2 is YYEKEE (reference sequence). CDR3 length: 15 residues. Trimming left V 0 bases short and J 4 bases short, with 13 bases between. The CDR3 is CASSLEVQGFYGYTF. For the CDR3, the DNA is TGTGCCAGCAGCTTGGAGGTCCAGGGGTTCTATGGCTACACCTTC.

CDR3 in DNA: TGCAGCGTTGGGGCTAGCGGGAGTTTCGGTGAGCAGTTCTTC. Protein product: CSVGASGSFGEQFF. The chain uses TRBV29-1 and TRBJ2-1; 10 bases agree with TRBD2. The V gene end was trimmed by 4 bases and the J gene end by 9 bases; junction bases not matched to a gene: 9. The V gene's germline CDR1 is SQVTM and CDR2 ANQGSEA. The CDR3 contains 14 residues.

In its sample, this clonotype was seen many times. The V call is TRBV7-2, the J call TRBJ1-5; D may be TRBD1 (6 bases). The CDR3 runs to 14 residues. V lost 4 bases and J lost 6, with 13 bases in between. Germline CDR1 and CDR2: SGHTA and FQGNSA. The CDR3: CASSSYRVGQPQHF. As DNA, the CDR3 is TGTGCCAGCAGCTCTTACAGGGTGGGTCAGCCCCAGCATTTT. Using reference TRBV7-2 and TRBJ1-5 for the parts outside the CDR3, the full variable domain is GAGVSQSPSNKVTEKGKDVELRCDPISGHTALYWYRQSLGQGLEFLIYFQGNSAPDKSGLPSDRFSAERTGGSVSTLTIQRTQQEDSAVYLCASSSYRVGQPQHFGDGTRLSIL.

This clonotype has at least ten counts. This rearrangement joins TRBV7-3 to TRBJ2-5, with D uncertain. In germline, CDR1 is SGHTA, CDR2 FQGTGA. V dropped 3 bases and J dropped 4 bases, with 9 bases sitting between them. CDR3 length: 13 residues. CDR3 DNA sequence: TGTGCCAGCAGCTTGGACCCGGGAGAGACCCAGTACTTC. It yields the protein CASSLDPGETQYF.

The CDR3 sequence: CATLKPGLISYEQYF. In nucleotides, the CDR3 is TGTGCCACGCTTAAACCGGGACTCATTTCCTACGAGCAGTACTTC. The chain couples TRBV10-3 to TRBJ2-7; a possible D gene is TRBD2 (6 bases). There are 15 residues in the CDR3. Germline V gene sequence: CDR1 ENHRY, CDR2 SYGVKD. The V gene lost 10 bases and the J gene lost 1 base, with 20 bases spanning the gap.

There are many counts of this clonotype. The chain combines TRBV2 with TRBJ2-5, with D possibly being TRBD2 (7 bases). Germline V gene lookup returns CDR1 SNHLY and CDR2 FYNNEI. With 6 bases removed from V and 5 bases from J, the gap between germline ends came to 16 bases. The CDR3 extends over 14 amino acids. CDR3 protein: CASRTGGVLETQYF. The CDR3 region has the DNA TGTGCCAGCAGAACGGGGGGCGTTCTGGAGACCCAGTACTTC.

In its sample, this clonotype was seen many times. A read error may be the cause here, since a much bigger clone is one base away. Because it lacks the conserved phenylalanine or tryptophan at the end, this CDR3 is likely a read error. In DNA, the CDR3 is TGTGCCAGCAGCTCTAGCGGGGACTCCTACGAGCAGTACCTC. Translation gives CASSSSGDSYEQYL. The J gene is TRBJ2-7, the V gene TRBV13; 9 nucleotides match TRBD2. The trim removed 4 bases at V and 0 bases at J, leaving 1 base unmatched. The CDR3 sequence is 14 residues long. From germline, CDR1 is PRHDT and CDR2 FYEKMQ (reference sequence).

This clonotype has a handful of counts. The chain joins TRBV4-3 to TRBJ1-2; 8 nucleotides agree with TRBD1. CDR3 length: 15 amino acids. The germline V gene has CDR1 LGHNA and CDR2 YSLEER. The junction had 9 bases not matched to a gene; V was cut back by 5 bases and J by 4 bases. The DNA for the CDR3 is TGCGCCAGCAGCTTCTACGGACAGGGTGGCTATGGCTACACCTTC. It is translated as CASSFYGQGGYGYTF.

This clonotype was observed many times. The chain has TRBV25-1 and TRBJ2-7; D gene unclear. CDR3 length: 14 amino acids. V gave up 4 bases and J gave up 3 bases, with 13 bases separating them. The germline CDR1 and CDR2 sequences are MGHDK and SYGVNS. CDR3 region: CASSGFPTNYEQYF. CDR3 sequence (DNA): TGTGCCAGCAGTGGTTTTCCAACCAACTACGAGCAGTACTTC.